The rows below give T cell receptor beta chains drawn from one sample of a study of T cells in Graves' hyperthyroidism and ophthalmopathy. MiXCR, applied by TCRdb to the multiplex PCR reads, yields one record per CDR3 protein. Of fewer than 450,000 distinct CDR3 sequences in the sample, about 15% were seen once. The sequenced sample was blood. The receptors here all came from a woman younger than 45 with Graves' hyperthyroidism that later progressed to Graves' ophthalmopathy. The CDR3 runs from the conserved cysteine through the conserved F or W. The order of the fields is clone size, J gene, V gene, D gene, CDR3 protein, CDR3 DNA. The D gene is left open where the match is weak. Size tells how often a clone was seen (once, few, many) or the class of an expanded clone, and some rows leave it out.

many TRBJ1-4 TRBV28 . CASSQAQRFDEKLFF TGTGCCAGCAGCCAAGCACAGAGATTTGATGAAAAACTGTTTTTT
. TRBJ2-3 TRBV7-2 TRBD2 CASSSSLAGGFVTQYF TGTGCCAGCAGCTCTTCCTTAGCGGGAGGTTTTGTTACGCAGTATTTT
many TRBJ1-6 TRBV9 . CASSVGQGRSPLHF TGTGCCAGCAGCGTAGGGCAGGGACGATCACCCCTCCACTTT
many TRBJ1-5 TRBV10-2 . CASSTAGTYQPQHF TGCGCCAGCAGTACTGCCGGGACTTATCAGCCCCAGCATTTT
many TRBJ2-2 TRBV4-1 . CASSQVDMGFWTGELFF TGCGCCAGCAGCCAAGTGGATATGGGATTCTGGACCGGGGAGCTGTTTTTT
. TRBJ2-1 TRBV29-1 . CSVEMWEPVNEQFF TGCAGCGTTGAAATGTGGGAGCCGGTCAATGAGCAGTTCTTC
few TRBJ2-7 TRBV6-1 TRBD2 CASSALAGAYEQYF TGTGCCAGCAGTGCCCTAGCGGGAGCCTACGAGCAGTACTTC
many TRBJ2-3 TRBV20-1 TRBD2 CSAKAGGNTDTQYF TGCAGTGCTAAAGCGGGAGGCAACACAGATACGCAGTATTTT
many TRBJ2-3 TRBV7-9 . CASSSPTGGADTQYF TGTGCCAGCAGCTCCCCCACCGGGGGCGCCGATACGCAGTATTTT
many TRBJ2-3 TRBV27 . CASSWELGTGDGQYF TGTGCCAGCAGTTGGGAACTAGGCACGGGCGACGGGCAGTATTTT
many TRBJ2-3 TRBV28 TRBD2 CASSSFFGGRRDTDTQYF TGTGCCAGCAGTTCCTTTTTCGGCGGGAGACGGGACACAGATACGCAGTATTTT
few TRBJ2-1 TRBV2 . CASSGDIKSSYNEQFF TGTGCCAGCAGTGGGGACATCAAATCCTCCTACAATGAGCAGTTCTTC
. TRBJ1-2 TRBV11-2 . CASSLTDALGYGYTF TGTGCCAGCAGCTTGACAGACGCCCTCGGCTATGGCTACACCTTC
many TRBJ2-1 TRBV12-3/TRBV12-4 . CASSFGRDNEQFF TGTGCCAGCAGTTTTGGAAGGGACAATGAGCAGTTCTTC
many TRBJ1-1 TRBV11-2 . CASSLVGRGEEYTEAFF TGTGCCAGCAGCTTAGTAGGCAGGGGAGAAGAGTACACTGAAGCTTTCTTT
many TRBJ2-7 TRBV2 . CASSGTTFLSYEQYF TGTGCCAGCAGTGGAACGACATTCCTCTCCTACGAGCAGTACTTC
. TRBJ2-3 TRBV3-1 TRBD2 CASSQGLLASSGGDTQYF TGTGCCAGCAGCCAAGGTCTTTTGGCCTCTAGCGGGGGTGATACGCAGTATTTT
many TRBJ2-1 TRBV2 TRBD2 CASRSSGAHSYNEQFF TGTGCCAGCAGGTCTAGCGGAGCCCACTCCTACAATGAGCAGTTCTTC
many TRBJ2-5 TRBV12-3/TRBV12-4 . CASSSQRLKGDQETQYF TGTGCCAGCAGTTCCCAGAGGCTAAAGGGGGACCAAGAGACCCAGTACTTC
. TRBJ2-1 TRBV29-1 . CSVEDPRGAHEQFF TGCAGCGTTGAAGATCCTCGGGGGGCCCATGAGCAGTTCTTC
many TRBJ2-7 TRBV5-1 . CASSLGTGTWRQYF TGCGCCAGCAGCTTGGGGACGGGGACGTGGAGGCAGTACTTC
many TRBJ2-3 TRBV2 TRBD2 CASEGLAGGVTDTQYF TGTGCCAGCGAGGGACTAGCGGGGGGGGTCACAGATACGCAGTATTTT
many TRBJ1-1 TRBV28 TRBD1 CASRGQGMNTEAFF TGTGCCAGCAGAGGACAGGGGATGAACACTGAAGCTTTCTTT
. TRBJ2-5 TRBV7-9 . CASSSSESETQYF TGTGCCAGCAGCTCATCGGAATCCGAGACCCAGTACTTC
many TRBJ1-5 TRBV10-2 TRBD1 CASRLTGGDHSNQPQHF TGCGCCAGCAGACTTACAGGGGGGGACCATAGCAATCAGCCCCAGCATTTT
few TRBJ2-7 TRBV14 . CASSHSRVREQYF TGTGCCAGCAGCCATTCTAGAGTCCGCGAGCAGTACTTC
few TRBJ2-1 TRBV29-1 . CSVEGPRDEQFF TGCAGCGTTGAAGGGCCACGGGATGAGCAGTTCTTC
few TRBJ2-1 TRBV10-3 TRBD2 CAISERGDPNNEQFF TGTGCCATCAGTGAGCGGGGGGACCCCAACAATGAGCAGTTCTTC
many TRBJ1-5 TRBV2 TRBD1 CASSGQGNNQPQHF TGTGCCAGCAGTGGACAGGGTAATAATCAGCCCCAGCATTTT
. TRBJ2-1 TRBV6-1 TRBD2 CASSFTGRSSDEQFF TGTGCCAGCAGCTTTACCGGGAGGAGTTCTGATGAGCAGTTCTTC
many TRBJ1-2 TRBV28 . CASSPGDRMIYGYTF TGTGCCAGCAGTCCTGGCGACAGGATGATCTATGGCTACACCTTC
. TRBJ2-1 TRBV29-1 . CSVEVSSPGGGQFF TGCAGCGTTGAAGTTAGTAGCCCCGGCGGTGGGCAGTTCTTC
many TRBJ2-3 TRBV10-2 TRBD2 CASESSGRGDTQYF TGCGCCAGCGAGAGTAGCGGGAGGGGAGATACGCAGTATTTT
few TRBJ1-1 TRBV7-9 . CASSLSLGWTEAFF TGTGCCAGCAGCTTATCCTTAGGATGGACTGAAGCTTTCTTT
many TRBJ1-2 TRBV7-9 . CASSFQGVGGYTF TGTGCCAGCAGCTTTCAGGGAGTCGGAGGCTACACCTTC
. TRBJ2-3 TRBV6-2/TRBV6-3 TRBD1 CASSPRETGRGQLRTDTQYF TGTGCCAGCAGTCCGAGAGAGACGGGCAGGGGGCAGTTACGCACAGATACGCAGTATTTT
many TRBJ1-6 TRBV27 . CASSLITTSPLHF TGTGCCAGCAGTTTAATCACCACTTCACCCCTCCACTTT
. TRBJ2-3 TRBV11-3 . CASSRRTFEPTDTQYF TGTGCCAGCAGCCGCCGGACGTTCGAGCCCACAGATACGCAGTATTTT
many TRBJ1-1 TRBV4-1 . CASSQGLVENTEAFF TGCGCCAGCAGCCAAGGTTTGGTTGAGAACACTGAAGCTTTCTTT
many TRBJ1-4 TRBV28 . CASKDVEKLFF TGTGCCAGCAAGGACGTTGAAAAACTGTTTTTT
many TRBJ2-1 TRBV7-9 . CAARLSGYNEQFF TGTGCAGCACGACTCTCAGGGTACAATGAGCAGTTCTTC
. TRBJ2-1 TRBV12-3/TRBV12-4 TRBD1 CASSPPRQGLYEQSF TGTGCCAGCAGTCCTCCGAGACAGGGTCTTTATGAGCAGTCCTTC
many TRBJ2-2 TRBV4-1 . CASSQGGGTNTGELFF TGCGCCAGCAGCCAAGGGGGCGGAACGAACACCGGGGAGCTGTTTTTT
many TRBJ1-2 TRBV28 . CASSSPLPGGYGYTF TGTGCCAGCAGTTCTCCTCTTCCGGGGGGCTATGGCTACACCTTC
many TRBJ1-1 TRBV28 . CASREGWVNTEAFF TGTGCCAGCAGGGAGGGCTGGGTAAACACTGAAGCTTTCTTT
. TRBJ2-5 TRBV11-2 . CASSIQREETQYF TGTGCCAGCAGCATACAGCGGGAAGAGACCCAGTACTTC
many TRBJ2-3 TRBV11-2 TRBD2 CASSLTQGLAGPTDTQYF TGTGCCAGCAGCTTAACACAGGGACTAGCGGGACCCACAGATACGCAGTATTTT
many TRBJ1-3 TRBV5-1 . CASSPTRASTIYF TGCGCCAGCAGCCCGACCAGAGCGAGCACCATATATTTT
once TRBJ2-1 TRBV12-3/TRBV12-4 . CASSLGGLAASGQFF TGTGCCAGCAGTTTAGGTGGCCTAGCAGCTTCAGGGCAGTTCTTC
. TRBJ1-3 TRBV4-2 . CASSQQVVASGNTIYF TGTGCCAGCAGCCAACAAGTCGTTGCATCTGGAAACACCATATATTTT
many TRBJ2-1 TRBV7-9 . CASSLDELAEQFF TGTGCCAGCAGCTTAGATGAACTAGCTGAGCAGTTCTTC